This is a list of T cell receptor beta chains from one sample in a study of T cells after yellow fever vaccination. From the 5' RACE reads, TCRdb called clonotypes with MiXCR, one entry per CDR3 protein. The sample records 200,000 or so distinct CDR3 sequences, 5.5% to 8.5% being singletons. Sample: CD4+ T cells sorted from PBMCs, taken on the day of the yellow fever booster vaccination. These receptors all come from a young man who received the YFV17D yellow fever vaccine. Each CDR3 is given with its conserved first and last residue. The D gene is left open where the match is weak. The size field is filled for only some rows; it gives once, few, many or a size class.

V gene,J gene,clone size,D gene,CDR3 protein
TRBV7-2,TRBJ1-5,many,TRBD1,CASSLGGRGVNQPQHF
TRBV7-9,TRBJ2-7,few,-,CASSLVGLPEQYF
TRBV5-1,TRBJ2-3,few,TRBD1,CASSLAPGGDTDTQYF
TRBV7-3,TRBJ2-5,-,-,CASSATPQETQYF
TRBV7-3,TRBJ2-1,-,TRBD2,CASSLNGLAGNEQFF
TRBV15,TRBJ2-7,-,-,CATSRDFKGHEQYF
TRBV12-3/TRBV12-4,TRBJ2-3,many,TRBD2,CASSKGLSPDTQYF
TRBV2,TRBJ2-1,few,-,CASSEGSGGRYNEQFF
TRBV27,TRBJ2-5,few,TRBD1,CASSLVRGQTQYF
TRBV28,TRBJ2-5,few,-,CASSVGGGGETQYF
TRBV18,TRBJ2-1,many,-,CASSPTSGFYNEQFF
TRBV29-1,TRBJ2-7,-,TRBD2,CSVSSGRYYEQYF
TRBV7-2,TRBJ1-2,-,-,CASSSSIVGYTF
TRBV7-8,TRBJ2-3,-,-,CASSSSGFSDTQYF
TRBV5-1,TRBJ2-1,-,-,CASSLQGGPSDEQFF
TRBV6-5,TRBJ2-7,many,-,CASVAGSASYEQYF
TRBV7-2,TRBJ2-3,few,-,CASSPPGTTTDTQYF
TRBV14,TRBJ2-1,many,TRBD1,CASMPGQGVNEQFF
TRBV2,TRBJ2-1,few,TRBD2,CASSEWGSGPHHNEQFF
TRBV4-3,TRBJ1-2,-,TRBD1,CASSQDRQGEYYGYTF